This T cell receptor beta chain was identified during a study of molecular identifiers for immune sequencing clone quantification. On the study more broadly: Sequencing covered four of five parts into which replicate RNA from around 20,000 or 100,000 naive CD8 cells was split.

The CDR3 runs to 16 residues. CDR1 and CDR2 from the germline V gene are PRHDT and FYEKMQ (reference sequence). Losses at the gene ends were 4 bases for V and 1 base for J; bases not matched to a gene: 9. From the PCR reads, TCRdb called clonotypes with MiXCR, one entry per CDR3 protein. This table holds a few hundred thousand distinct CDR3 sequences, roughly 25% found once. This clonotype has just a few counts. This chain links TRBV13 with TRBJ2-7; 8 nucleotides agree with TRBD1. The receptor comes from a human donor in good health. Some libraries in this study had Jurkat cell RNA spiked in. The sequencing sample was made of naive CD8+ T cells from blood, with Jurkat cell RNA spiked in. Subset of the sample: FACS-sorted CD8+CD4-CCR7+CD45RA+ naive T cells. The CDR3 DNA reads as TGTGCCAGCAGCTACCATGGACAGGGAACATCCTACGAGCAGTACTTC. Protein product: CASSYHGQGTSYEQYF.